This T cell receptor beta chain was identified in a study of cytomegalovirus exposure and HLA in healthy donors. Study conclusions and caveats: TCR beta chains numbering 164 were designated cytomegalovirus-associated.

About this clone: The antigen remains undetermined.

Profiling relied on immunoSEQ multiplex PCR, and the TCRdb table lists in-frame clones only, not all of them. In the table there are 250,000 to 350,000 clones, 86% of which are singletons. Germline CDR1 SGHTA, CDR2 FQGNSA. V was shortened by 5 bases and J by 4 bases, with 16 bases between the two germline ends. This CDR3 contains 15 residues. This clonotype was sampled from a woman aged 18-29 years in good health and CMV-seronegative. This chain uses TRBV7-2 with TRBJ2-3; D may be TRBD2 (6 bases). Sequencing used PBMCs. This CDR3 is CASSRNGLASDTQYF. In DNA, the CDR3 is TGTGCCAGCAGCCGTAACGGGCTAGCGTCAGATACGCAGTATTTT.